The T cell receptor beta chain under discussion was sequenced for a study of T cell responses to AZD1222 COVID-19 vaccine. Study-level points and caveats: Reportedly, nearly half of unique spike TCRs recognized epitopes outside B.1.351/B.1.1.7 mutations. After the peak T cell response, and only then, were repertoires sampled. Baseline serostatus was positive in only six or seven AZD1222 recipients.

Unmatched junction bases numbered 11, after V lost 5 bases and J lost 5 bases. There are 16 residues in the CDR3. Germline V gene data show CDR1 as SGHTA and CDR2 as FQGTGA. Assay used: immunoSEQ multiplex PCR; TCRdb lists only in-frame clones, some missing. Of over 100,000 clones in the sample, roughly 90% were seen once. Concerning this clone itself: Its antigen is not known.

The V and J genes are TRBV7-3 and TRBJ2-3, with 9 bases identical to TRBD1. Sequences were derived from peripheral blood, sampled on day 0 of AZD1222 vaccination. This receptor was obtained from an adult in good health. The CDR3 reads CASSPLPDRGGDTQYF. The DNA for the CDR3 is TGTGCCAGCAGCCCCCTCCCGGACAGGGGAGGAGATACGCAGTATTTT.